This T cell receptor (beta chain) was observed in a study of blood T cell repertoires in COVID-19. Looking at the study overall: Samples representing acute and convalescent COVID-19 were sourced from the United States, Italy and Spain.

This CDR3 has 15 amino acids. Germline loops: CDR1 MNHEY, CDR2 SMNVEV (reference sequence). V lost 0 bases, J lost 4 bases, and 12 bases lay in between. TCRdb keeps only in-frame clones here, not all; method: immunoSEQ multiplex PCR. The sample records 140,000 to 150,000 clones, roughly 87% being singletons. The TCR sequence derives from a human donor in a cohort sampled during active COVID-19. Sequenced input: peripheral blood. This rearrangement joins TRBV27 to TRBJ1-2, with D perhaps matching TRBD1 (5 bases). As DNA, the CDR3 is TGTGCCAGCAGTTTATCGTCAGGGTCAGGCTATGGCTACACCTTC. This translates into CASSLSSGSGYGYTF.